This TCR beta chain derives from a study of read filtering for tumor transcriptome and immune sequencing. This library used about 400 ng RNA and molecular barcoded adaptors spanning alpha/delta and beta/gamma chains. TCRdb itself ran the reads through MiXCR, one entry per CDR3 protein. The sample lists more than 30,000 distinct CDR3 sequences; around 15% were seen once. This clonotype was detected many times. CDR3 size: 13 residues. Germline loops: CDR1 ENHRY, CDR2 SYGVKD. The V gene lost 2 bases and the J gene lost 6 bases, with 9 bases spanning the gap. Sequenced sample: a population of CD138-negative cells sorted from bone marrow. This chain connects TRBV10-3 to TRBJ2-3, with D unclear. The source of this sequence is a donor at least 40 years old with multiple myeloma. CDR3: CAISEPPRDTQYF. The CDR3 nucleotides are TGTGCCATCAGTGAGCCCCCCAGGGATACGCAGTATTTT.